This TCR beta chain was retrieved from a study of cytomegalovirus exposure and HLA in healthy donors. The germline V gene has CDR1 MNHEY and CDR2 SVGAGI. This CDR3 contains 15 residues. Trimming at V came to 6 bases and at J to 9 bases, leaving 13 bases not matched to a gene. A multiplex PCR was run with 60 Vbeta primers and 13 Jbeta primers. Generated by immunoSEQ multiplex PCR, the TCRdb table keeps only in-frame clones and is missing some. The sample lists under 200,000 clones; roughly 84% were seen once. General observations from the study: Later analysis identified a missense DCLRE1C variant that was linked to TCR beta V- and J-gene trimming.

This clone appeared a few times. No antigen is known for it. The receptor comes from a young man in good health and CMV-seronegative. What was sequenced was PBMCs. The chain carries TRBV6-5 and TRBJ1-5; 8 bases fit TRBD1. The CDR3 bases are TGTGCCAGCAGATCCGGACAGGGAGGGGGCCGGCCCCAGCATTTT. Translating gives CASRSGQGGGRPQHF.